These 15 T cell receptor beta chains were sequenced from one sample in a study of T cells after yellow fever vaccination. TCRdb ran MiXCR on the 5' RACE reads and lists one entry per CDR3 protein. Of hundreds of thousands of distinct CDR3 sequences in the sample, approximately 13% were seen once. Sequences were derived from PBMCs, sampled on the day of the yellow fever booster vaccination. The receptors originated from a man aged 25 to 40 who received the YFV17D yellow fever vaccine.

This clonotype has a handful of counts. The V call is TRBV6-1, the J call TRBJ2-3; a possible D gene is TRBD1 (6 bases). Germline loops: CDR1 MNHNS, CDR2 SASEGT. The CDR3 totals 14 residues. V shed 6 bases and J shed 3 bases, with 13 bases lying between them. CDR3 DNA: TGTGCCAGCAGGACAGGATTAAGGACAGATACGCAGTATTTT. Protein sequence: CASRTGLRTDTQYF.

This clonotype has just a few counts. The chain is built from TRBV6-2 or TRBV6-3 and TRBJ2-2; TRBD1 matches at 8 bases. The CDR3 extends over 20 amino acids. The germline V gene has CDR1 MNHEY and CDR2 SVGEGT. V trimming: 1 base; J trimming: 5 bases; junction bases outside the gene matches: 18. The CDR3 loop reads CASSYLFQDREDLSTGELFF. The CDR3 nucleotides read TGTGCCAGCAGTTACTTATTCCAGGACAGGGAAGATTTATCGACCGGGGAGCTGTTTTTT.

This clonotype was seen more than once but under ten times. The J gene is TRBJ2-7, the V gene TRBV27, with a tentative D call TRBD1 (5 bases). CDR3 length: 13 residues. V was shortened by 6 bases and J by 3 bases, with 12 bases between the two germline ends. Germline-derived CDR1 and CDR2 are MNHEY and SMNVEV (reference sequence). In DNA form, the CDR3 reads TGTGCCAGCAGCCAAAACCAGGGCTACGAGCAGTACTTC. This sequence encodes CASSQNQGYEQYF.

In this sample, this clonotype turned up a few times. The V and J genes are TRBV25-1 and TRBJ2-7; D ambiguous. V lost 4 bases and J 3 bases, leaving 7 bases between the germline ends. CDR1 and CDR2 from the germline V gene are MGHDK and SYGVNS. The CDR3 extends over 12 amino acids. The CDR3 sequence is CASSGAGYEQYF. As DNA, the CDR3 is TGTGCCAGCAGTGGGGCCGGCTACGAGCAGTACTTC.

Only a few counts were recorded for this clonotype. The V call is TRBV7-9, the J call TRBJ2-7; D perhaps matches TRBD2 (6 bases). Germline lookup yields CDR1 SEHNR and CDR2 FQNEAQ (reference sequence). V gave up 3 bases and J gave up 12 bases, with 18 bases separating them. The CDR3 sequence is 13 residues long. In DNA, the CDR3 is TGTGCCAGCAGCTTTATGTCCGGGGGACCCCCGTACTTC. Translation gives CASSFMSGGPPYF.

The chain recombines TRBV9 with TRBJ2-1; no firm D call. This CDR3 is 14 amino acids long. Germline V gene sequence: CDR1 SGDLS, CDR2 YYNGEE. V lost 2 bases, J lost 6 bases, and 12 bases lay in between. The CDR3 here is CASSVGPGSNEQFF. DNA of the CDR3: TGTGCCAGCAGCGTGGGTCCCGGTTCCAATGAGCAGTTCTTC.

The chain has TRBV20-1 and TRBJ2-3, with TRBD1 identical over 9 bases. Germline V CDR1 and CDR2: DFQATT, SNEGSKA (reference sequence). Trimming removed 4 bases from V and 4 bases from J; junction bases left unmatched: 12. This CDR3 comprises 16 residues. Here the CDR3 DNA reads TGCAGTGCTACCTCCGGGACAGGGATATTCGCAGATACGCAGTATTTT. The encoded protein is CSATSGTGIFADTQYF.

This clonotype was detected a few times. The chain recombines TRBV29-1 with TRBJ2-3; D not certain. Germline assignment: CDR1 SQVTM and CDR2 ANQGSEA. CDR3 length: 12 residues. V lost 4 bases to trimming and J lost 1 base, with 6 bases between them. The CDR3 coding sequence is TGCAGCGTTGGTAGTGGCACAGATACGCAGTATTTT. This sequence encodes CSVGSGTDTQYF.

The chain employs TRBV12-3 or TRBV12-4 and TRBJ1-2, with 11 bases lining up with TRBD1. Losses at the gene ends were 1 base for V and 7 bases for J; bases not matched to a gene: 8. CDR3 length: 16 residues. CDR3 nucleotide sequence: TGTGCCAGCAGTTTAGGGTTCGGACAGGGGGCGAGTGGCTACACCTTC. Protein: CASSLGFGQGASGYTF.

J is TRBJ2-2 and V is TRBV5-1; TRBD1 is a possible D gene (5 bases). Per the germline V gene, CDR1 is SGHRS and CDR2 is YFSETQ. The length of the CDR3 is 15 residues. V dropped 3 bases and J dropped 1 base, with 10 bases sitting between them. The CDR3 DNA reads TGCGCCAGCAGCTCTACAGGTGTGAACACCGGGGAGCTGTTTTTT. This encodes CASSSTGVNTGELFF.

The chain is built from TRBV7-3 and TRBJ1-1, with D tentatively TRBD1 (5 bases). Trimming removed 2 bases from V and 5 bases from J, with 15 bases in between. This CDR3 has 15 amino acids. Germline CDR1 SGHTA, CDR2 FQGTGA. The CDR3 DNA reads TGTGCCAGCAGCTTAGGGGCGGCGGGGAATACTGAAGCTTTCTTT. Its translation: CASSLGAAGNTEAFF.

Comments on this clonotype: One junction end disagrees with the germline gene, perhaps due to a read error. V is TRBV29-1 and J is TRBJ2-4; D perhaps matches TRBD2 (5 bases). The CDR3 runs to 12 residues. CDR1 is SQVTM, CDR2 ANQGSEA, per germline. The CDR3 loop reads CSVVGVEHILYF. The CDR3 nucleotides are TGCAGCGTCGTCGGGGTTGAGCACATTCTGTACTTC.

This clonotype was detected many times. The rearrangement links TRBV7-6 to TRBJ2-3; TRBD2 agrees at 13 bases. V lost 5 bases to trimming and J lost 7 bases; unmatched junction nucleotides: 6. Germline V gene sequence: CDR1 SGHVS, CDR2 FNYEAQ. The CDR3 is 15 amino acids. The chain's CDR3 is CASSRTSGRGNTQYF. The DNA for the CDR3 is TGTGCCAGCAGCCGGACTAGCGGGAGAGGAAATACGCAGTATTTT.

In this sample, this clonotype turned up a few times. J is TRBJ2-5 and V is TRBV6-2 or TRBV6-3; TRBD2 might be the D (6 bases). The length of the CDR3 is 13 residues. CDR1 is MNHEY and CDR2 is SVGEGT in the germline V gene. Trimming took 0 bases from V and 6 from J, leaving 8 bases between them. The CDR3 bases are TGTGCCAGCAGTTACTCGGCGGGAAAGACCCAGTACTTC. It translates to CASSYSAGKTQYF.

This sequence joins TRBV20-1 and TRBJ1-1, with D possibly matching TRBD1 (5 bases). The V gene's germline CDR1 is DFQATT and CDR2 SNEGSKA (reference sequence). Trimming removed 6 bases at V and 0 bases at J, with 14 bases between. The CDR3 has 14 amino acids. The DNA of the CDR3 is TGCAGTGCCTACCCCGGGGGGGTGAACACTGAAGCTTTCTTT. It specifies CSAYPGGVNTEAFF.